This T cell receptor (beta chain) is drawn from a study of T cells after yellow fever vaccination. As for the study in general: Those fractions that held only low numbers of cells were prepared using the SMART-Seq v4 Ultra Low Input RNA kit.

The study's findings and limits: A small proportion of clonotypes was detected in both the CD4 and CD8 compartments. Weaker overall, the secondary response nonetheless peaked faster (day 5 versus 15). Most clones from primary vaccination were detected again post-booster (96% CD4, 88% CD8).

This clonotype was detected a few times. Its matching antigen is unknown. Trimming cost V 5 bases and J 3 bases; bases outside gene matches: 6. The CDR3 contains 15 residues. Looked up from germline, CDR1 is MNHEY and CDR2 is SVGAGI. TCRdb re-called the 5' RACE reads with MiXCR, one entry per CDR3 protein. The sample yields more than 95,000 distinct CDR3 sequences, over 12% seen once. The sample in question was CD8+ T cells sorted from PBMCs, obtained 5 days after the yellow fever booster vaccination. The chain links TRBV6-5 to TRBJ2-3; 9 bases are shared with TRBD1. This sequence was found in a man between 18 and 29 years old who received the YFV17D yellow fever vaccine. CDR3 residues: CASSHGQGWTDTQYF. Here the CDR3 DNA reads TGTGCCAGCAGTCATGGACAGGGGTGGACAGATACGCAGTATTTT.